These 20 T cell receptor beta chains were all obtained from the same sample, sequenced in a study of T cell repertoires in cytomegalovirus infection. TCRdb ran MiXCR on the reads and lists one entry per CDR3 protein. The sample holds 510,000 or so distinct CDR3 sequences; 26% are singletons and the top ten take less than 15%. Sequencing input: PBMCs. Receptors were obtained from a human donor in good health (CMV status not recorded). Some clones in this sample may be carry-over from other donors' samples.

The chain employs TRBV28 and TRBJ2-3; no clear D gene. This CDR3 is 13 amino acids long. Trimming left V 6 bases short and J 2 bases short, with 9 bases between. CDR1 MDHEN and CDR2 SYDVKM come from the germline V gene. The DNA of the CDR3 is TGTGCCAGCAGGTCGACCCACACAGATACGCAGTATTTT. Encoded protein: CASRSTHTDTQYF.

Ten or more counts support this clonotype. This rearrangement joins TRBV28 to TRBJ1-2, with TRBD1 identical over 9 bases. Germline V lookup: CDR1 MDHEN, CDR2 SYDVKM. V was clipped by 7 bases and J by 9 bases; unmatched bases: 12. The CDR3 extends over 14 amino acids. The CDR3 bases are TGTGCCAGCACAACGACAGGGGGTAAAAAAAGCTACACCTTC. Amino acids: CASTTTGGKKSYTF.

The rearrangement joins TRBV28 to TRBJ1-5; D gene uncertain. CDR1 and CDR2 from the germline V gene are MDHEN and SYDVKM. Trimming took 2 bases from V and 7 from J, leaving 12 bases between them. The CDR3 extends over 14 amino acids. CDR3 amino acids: CASSLLLRVQPQHF. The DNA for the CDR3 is TGTGCCAGCAGTTTACTTCTGCGGGTACAGCCCCAGCATTTT.

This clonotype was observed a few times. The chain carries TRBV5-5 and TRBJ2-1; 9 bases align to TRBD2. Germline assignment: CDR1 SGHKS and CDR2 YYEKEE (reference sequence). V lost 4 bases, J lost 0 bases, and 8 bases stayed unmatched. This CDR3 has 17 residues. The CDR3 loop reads CASSQIAGVTSYNEQFF. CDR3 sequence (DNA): TGTGCCAGCAGCCAGATAGCGGGAGTAACCTCCTACAATGAGCAGTTCTTC.

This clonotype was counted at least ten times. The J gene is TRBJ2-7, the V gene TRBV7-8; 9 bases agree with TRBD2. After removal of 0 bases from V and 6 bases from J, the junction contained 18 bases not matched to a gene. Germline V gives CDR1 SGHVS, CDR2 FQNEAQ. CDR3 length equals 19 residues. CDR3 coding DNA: TGTGCCAGCAGCTTAGCAGACAGAGCCCGGACTAGCGACAAAGTCGAGCAGTACTTC. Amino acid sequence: CASSLADRARTSDKVEQYF.

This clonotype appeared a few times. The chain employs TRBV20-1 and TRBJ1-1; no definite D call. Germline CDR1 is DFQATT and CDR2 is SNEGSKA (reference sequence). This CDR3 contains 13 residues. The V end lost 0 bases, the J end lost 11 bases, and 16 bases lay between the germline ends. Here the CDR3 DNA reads TGCAGTGCTAGAGATCAAGGCGGCATGCGGGCTTTCTTT. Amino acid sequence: CSARDQGGMRAFF.

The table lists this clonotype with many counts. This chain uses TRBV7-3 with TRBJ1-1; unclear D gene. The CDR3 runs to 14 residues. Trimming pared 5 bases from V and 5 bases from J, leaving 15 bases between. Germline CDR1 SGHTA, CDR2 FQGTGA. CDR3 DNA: TGTGCCAGCAGCCCCGTCGGGAAGGTGACTGAAGCTTTCTTT. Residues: CASSPVGKVTEAFF.

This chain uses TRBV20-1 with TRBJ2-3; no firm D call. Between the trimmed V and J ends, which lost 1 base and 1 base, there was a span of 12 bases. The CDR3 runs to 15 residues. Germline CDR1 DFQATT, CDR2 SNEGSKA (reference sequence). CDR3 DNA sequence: TGCAGTGCTAGAGCTAATGGATTCGGCACAGATACGCAGTATTTT. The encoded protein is CSARANGFGTDTQYF.

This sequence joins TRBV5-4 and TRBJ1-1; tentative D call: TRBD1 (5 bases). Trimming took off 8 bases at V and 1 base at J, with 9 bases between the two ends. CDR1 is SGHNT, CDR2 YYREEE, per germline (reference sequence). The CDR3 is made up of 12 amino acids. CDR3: CASKRGNTEAFF. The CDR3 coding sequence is TGTGCCAGTAAAAGGGGGAACACTGAAGCTTTCTTT.

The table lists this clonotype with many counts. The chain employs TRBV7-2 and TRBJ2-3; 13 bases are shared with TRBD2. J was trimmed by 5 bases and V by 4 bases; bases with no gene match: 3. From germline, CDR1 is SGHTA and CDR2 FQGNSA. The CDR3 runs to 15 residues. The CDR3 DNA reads TGTGCCAGCAGCTCGACTAGCGGGAGGAAAGATACGCAGTATTTT. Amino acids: CASSSTSGRKDTQYF.

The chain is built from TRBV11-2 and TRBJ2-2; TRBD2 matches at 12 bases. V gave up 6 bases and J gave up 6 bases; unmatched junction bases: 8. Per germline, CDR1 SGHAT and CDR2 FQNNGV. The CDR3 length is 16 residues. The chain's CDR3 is CASSSPRLAGAGELFF. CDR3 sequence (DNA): TGTGCCAGCAGTTCCCCCCGACTAGCGGGAGCCGGGGAGCTGTTTTTT.

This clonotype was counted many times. The CDR3 bases are TGTGCCAGCAGCTTCCGACTAGCGGAGGATACGCAGTATTTT. This encodes CASSFRLAEDTQYF. This chain connects TRBV7-6 to TRBJ2-3; TRBD2 matches at 9 bases. This CDR3 comprises 14 residues. Germline CDR1 and CDR2: SGHVS and FNYEAQ. The junction had 4 bases not matched to a gene; V was cut back by 3 bases and J by 6 bases.

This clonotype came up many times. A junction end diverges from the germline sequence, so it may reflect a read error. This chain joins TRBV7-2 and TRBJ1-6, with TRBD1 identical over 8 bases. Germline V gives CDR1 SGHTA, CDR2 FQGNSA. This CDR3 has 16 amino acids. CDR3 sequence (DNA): TGTGCCAGCAGCGTAGCCGGGACAGGCAATAATTCACCCCTCCACTTT. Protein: CASSVAGTGNNSPLHF.

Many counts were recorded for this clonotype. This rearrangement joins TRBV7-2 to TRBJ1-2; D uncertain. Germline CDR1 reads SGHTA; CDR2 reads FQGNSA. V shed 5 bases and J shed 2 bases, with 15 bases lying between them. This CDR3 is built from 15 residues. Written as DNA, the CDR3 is TGTGCCAGCAGCCAAGCCATACAAACAAACTATGGCTACACCTTC. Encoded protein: CASSQAIQTNYGYTF.

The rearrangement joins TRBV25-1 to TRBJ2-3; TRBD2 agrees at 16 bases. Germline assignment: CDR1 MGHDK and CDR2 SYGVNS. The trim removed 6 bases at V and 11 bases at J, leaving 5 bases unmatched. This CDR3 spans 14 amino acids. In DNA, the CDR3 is TGTGCCAGCAGCTCGGGACTAGCGGGAGGGAGGCAGTATTTT. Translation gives CASSSGLAGGRQYF.

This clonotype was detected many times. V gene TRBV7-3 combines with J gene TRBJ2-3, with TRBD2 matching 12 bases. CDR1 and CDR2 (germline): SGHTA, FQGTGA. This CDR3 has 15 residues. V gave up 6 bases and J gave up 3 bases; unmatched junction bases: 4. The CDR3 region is CASRTSGSRTDTQYF. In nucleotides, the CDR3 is TGTGCCAGCAGGACTAGCGGGAGTAGGACAGATACGCAGTATTTT.

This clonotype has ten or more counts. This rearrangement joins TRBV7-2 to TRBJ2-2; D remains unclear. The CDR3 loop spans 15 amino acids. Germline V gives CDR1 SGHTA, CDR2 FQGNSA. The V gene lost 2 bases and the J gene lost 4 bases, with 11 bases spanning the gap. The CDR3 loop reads CASSLRATSTGELFF. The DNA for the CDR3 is TGTGCCAGCAGCTTACGAGCTACCTCCACCGGGGAGCTGTTTTTT.

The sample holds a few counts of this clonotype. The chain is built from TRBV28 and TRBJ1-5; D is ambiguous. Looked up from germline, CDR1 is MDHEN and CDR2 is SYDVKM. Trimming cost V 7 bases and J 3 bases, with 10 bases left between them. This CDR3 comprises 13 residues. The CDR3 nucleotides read TGTGCCAGCATAGGCGGGTACAATCAGCCCCAGCATTTT. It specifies CASIGGYNQPQHF.

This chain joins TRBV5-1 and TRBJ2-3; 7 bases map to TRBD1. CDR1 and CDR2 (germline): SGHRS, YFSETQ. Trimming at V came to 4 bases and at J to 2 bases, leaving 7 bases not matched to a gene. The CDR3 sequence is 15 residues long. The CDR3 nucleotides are TGCGCCAGCAGCCCAAGACAGGGAAACACAGATACGCAGTATTTT. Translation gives CASSPRQGNTDTQYF.

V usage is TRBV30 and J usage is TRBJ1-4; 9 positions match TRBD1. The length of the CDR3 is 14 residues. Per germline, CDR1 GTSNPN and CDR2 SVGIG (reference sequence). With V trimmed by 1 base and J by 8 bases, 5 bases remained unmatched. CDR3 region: CAWSDRDRAEKLFF. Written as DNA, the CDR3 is TGTGCCTGGAGTGACCGGGACAGGGCCGAAAAACTGTTTTTT.